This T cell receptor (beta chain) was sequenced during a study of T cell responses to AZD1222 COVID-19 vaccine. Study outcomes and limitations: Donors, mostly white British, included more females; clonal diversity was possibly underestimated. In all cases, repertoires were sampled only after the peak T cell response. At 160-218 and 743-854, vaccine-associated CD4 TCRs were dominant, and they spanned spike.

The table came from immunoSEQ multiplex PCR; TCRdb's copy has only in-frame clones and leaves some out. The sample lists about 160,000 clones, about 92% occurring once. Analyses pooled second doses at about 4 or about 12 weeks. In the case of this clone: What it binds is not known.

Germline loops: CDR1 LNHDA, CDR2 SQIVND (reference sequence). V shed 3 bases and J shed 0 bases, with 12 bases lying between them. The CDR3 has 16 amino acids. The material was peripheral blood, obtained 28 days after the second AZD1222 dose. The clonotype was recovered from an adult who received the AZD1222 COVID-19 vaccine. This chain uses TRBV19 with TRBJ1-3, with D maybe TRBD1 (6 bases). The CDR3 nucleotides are TGTGCCAGTAGTATTGGACAGATCTTCTCTGGAAACACCATATATTTT. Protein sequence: CASSIGQIFSGNTIYF.